A few counts support the clone carrying this T cell receptor (beta chain). The sample comes from a study of blood T cells in healthy people across ages. With a J-beta primer mix and a sample-barcoded 5' primer, a second PCR ran about 6 to 11 cycles. TCRdb redid the calling of the 5' RACE reads with MiXCR, one entry per CDR3 protein. The sample carries about 1.8 million distinct CDR3 sequences, approximately 50% recorded once. V lost 4 bases and J lost 0, with 11 bases in between. CDR1 is SGHRS and CDR2 is YFSETQ in the germline V gene. The CDR3 runs 14 residues. The V call is TRBV5-1, the J call TRBJ2-7; no reliable D call. The sequenced material came from blood. The TCR originated in a woman in her thirties or forties in good health. The CDR3 here is CASSVTPSSYEQYF. The CDR3 region has the DNA TGCGCCAGCAGCGTGACACCGAGCTCCTACGAGCAGTACTTC.